This is a list of T cell receptor beta chains from one sample in a study of human T cells and chemical hapten exposure. A single record per CDR3 protein comes from TCRdb applying MiXCR to the RACE reads. Here the sample spans about 59,000 distinct CDR3 sequences, around 10% being singletons. The sample here was whole blood, taken in connection with sensitization to the hapten diphenylcyclopropenone (DPC). These receptors were collected from a woman between 40 and 50 years old with alopecia areata. Some clones in this sample may be carry-over from other donors' samples. Each CDR3 is given with its conserved first and last residue.

V	J	CDR3
TRBV27	TRBJ1-5	CASSPQGLGNQPQHF
TRBV5-6	TRBJ2-7	CASSPSRAYEQYF
TRBV29-1	TRBJ2-2	CSVADRGTGELFF
TRBV27	TRBJ2-1	CASSPAGPYNEQFF
TRBV11-3	TRBJ2-1	CASSLELTGTSNNEQFF
TRBV6-6	TRBJ2-4	CASSWRTENIQYF
TRBV13	TRBJ2-7	CASSPYTNHEQYF
TRBV7-2	TRBJ2-2	CASSLGGGKNTGELFF
TRBV29-1	TRBJ2-3	CSVETPPGTQYF
TRBV6-2/TRBV6-3	TRBJ2-1	CASSYSQGSYNEQFF
TRBV20-1	TRBJ2-1	CSARDYDHGNEQFF
TRBV7-2	TRBJ1-1	CASSYGVGHTEAFF
TRBV3-1	TRBJ2-2	CASSQATGEVWRAGELFF
TRBV11-2	TRBJ2-3	CASGPRSDTQYF
TRBV30	TRBJ1-5	CAWSMSGGQPQHF
TRBV28	TRBJ2-3	CASSQTGTSGPGTDTQYF
TRBV12-3/TRBV12-4	TRBJ2-3	CASSLIVGGTDTQYF
TRBV6-6	TRBJ2-3	CATVGPGTDTQYF
TRBV19	TRBJ1-1	CASSSGTGEITEAFF
TRBV7-6	TRBJ2-3	CASSLVGRGGTDTQYF
TRBV12-3/TRBV12-4	TRBJ1-1	CASRRTGGTEAFF
TRBV7-2	TRBJ2-7	CASSPGGSTYEQYF
TRBV6-2/TRBV6-3	TRBJ1-4	CASSYLSRTWTPNEKLFF
TRBV6-1	TRBJ2-3	CASSLTPGPSTDTQYF
TRBV29-1	TRBJ2-5	CSVAHSQGQGETQYF
TRBV29-1	TRBJ1-1	CSAVGWGTEAFF